Below are 11 T cell receptor beta chains sequenced from a single sample in a study of T cells expressing NK-cell markers. TCRdb re-called the 5' RACE reads; one entry per CDR3 protein, DNA not given. The sample totals 150,000 to 200,000 distinct CDR3 sequences; its top ten clones hold 20% to 25%. The sequenced sample was blood T cells: a sorted CD56 or NKG2C T cell subset, CD4+ or CD8+ T cells, or bulk PBMC T cells (not recorded which). These receptors all stem from a man aged 18 to 69 in good health.

This chain links TRBV5-1 with TRBJ1-3. CDR1 is SGHRS, CDR2 YFSETQ, per germline. This CDR3 comprises 15 residues. This chain's CDR3 is CASSPLIESGNTIYF.

The chain links TRBV11-2 to TRBJ2-7; the D gene TCRdb calls, TRBD2, cannot be checked with no DNA. The CDR3 consists of 15 residues. CDR1 SGHAT and CDR2 FQNNGV come from the germline V gene. This chain's CDR3 is CASSLGQGPVHEQYF.

The V call is TRBV27, the J call TRBJ2-2; the D call of TRBD1 rests on TCRdb alone, since no DNA is present to check it. The CDR3 consists of 17 residues. The germline V gene has CDR1 MNHEY and CDR2 SMNVEV (reference sequence). CDR3 residues: CASGARPGQGPTGELFF.

The chain employs TRBV13 and TRBJ2-7; the TRBD2 assignment by TCRdb is unverifiable without DNA. The CDR3 runs to 12 residues. From germline, CDR1 is PRHDT and CDR2 FYEKMQ (reference sequence). CDR3 in amino acids: CASTGAGGEQYF. The whole variable domain, remainder taken from reference TRBV13 and TRBJ2-7, is AAGVIQSPRHLIKEKRETATLKCYPIPRHDTVYWYQQGPGQDPQFLISFYEKMQSDKGSIPDRFSAQQFSDYHSELNMSSLELGDSALYFCASTGAGGEQYFGPGTRLTVT.

The chain couples TRBV9 to TRBJ2-2; TCRdb reports TRBD2, a call that lacks DNA to check it against. Germline V gene sequence: CDR1 SGDLS, CDR2 YYNGEE. This CDR3 region has 16 residues. The CDR3: CASSEIGVRGTGELFF.

This chain connects TRBV7-9 to TRBJ1-4; TCRdb designates TRBD1, a call that cannot be tested without DNA. This CDR3 region has 16 residues. The V gene's germline CDR1 is SEHNR and CDR2 FQNEAQ (reference sequence). The CDR3 sequence is CASSQQDRDRSEKLFF. The entire variable domain, with the rest obtained from reference TRBV7-9 and TRBJ1-4, is as follows: DTGVSQNPRHKITKRGQNVTFRCDPISEHNRLYWYRQTLGQGPEFLTYFQNEAQLEKSRLLSDRFSAERPKGSFSTLEIQRTEQGDSAMYLCASSQQDRDRSEKLFFGSGTQLSVL.

The V call is TRBV5-1, the J call TRBJ2-1; TCRdb gives TRBD1 as the D gene, but with no DNA this cannot be confirmed. The length of the CDR3 is 12 residues. Germline-derived CDR1 and CDR2 are SGHRS and YFSETQ. This chain's CDR3 is CASSLGGTGWFF.

This chain connects TRBV14 to TRBJ2-1; the D call of TRBD2 rests on TCRdb alone, since no DNA is present to check it. This CDR3 is 16 amino acids long. The germline V gene has CDR1 SGHDN and CDR2 FVKESK. This CDR3 is CASSQGLAGGPNEQFF.

The chain is built from TRBV2 and TRBJ2-5; TCRdb returns TRBD1, unconfirmable since there is no DNA. The germline gives CDR1 SNHLY, CDR2 FYNNEI. The CDR3 length is 13 residues. The CDR3 protein is CAGMETGKETQYF.

The chain recombines TRBV4-1 with TRBJ2-1; the TRBD2 assignment by TCRdb is unverifiable without DNA. CDR1 is MGHRA and CDR2 is YSYEKL in the germline V gene. The CDR3 totals 17 residues. CDR3 loop: CASSQAPDLTGYNEQFF.

The CDR3 sequence is CASSPHVVSSYEQYF. The rearrangement uses TRBV9 and TRBJ2-7. Germline CDR1 SGDLS, CDR2 YYNGEE. The CDR3 has 15 residues.